Following are 24 T cell receptor beta chains from one sample sequenced in a study of T cell responses to AZD1222 COVID-19 vaccine (dated by TCRdb to 2020 to 2022). The library relied on the immunoSEQ multiplex PCR assay. TCRdb provides this immuneACCESS table in a form limited to in-frame rearrangements. Some clones are lacking; in checked studies, under half of them reflect an unresolved V gene, and why the rest are absent is not known. Present in this sample are 100,000 or so clones, around 84% of which were seen just once. Around 1.5% of the sample is in the top ten clones. What the time point label conveys for this sample: baseline before first vaccination. The sample consisted of peripheral blood, taken on day 0 of AZD1222 vaccination. The receptor set was obtained from an adult in good health.

V and J are TRBV19 and TRBJ2-7, with no clear D. The CDR3 extends over 11 amino acids. V lost 9 bases, J lost 2 bases, and 8 bases lay in between. Germline CDR1 reads LNHDA; CDR2 reads SQIVND (reference sequence). DNA for the CDR3: TGTGCCAGCGCGACCCCCTACGAGCAGTACTTC. It translates to CASATPYEQYF.

The chain joins TRBV9 to TRBJ2-1; the match to TRBD2 covers 8 bases. The CDR3 consists of 14 residues. Germline CDR1 is SGDLS and CDR2 is YYNGEE. Germline trimming cut 6 bases from V and 8 bases from J; bases unmatched to any gene: 10. CDR3 sequence (DNA): TGTGCCAGCACGGAGACTAGCGCTCTAGATGAGCAGTTCTTC. This codes for CASTETSALDEQFF. Full variable domain (rest looked up from reference TRBV9 and TRBJ2-1): DSGVTQTPKHLITATGQRVTLRCSPRSGDLSVYWYQQSLDQGLQFLIQYYNGEERAKGNILERFSAQQFPDLHSELNLSSLELGDSALYFCASTETSALDEQFFGPGTRLTVL.

The chain links TRBV25-1 to TRBJ2-7; TRBD1 aligns across 9 bases. Germline V gene lookup returns CDR1 MGHDK and CDR2 SYGVNS. The CDR3 has 13 amino acids. V lost 6 bases and J lost 5; bases outside the gene matches: 5. For the CDR3, the DNA is TGTGCCAGCAGGGGACAGGGAGTCCACGAGCAGTACTTC. Protein sequence: CASRGQGVHEQYF.

V gene TRBV28 combines with J gene TRBJ2-6; 10 bases are a match to TRBD1. The CDR3 contains 18 residues. The germline gives CDR1 MDHEN, CDR2 SYDVKM. V was pared by 5 bases and J by 2 bases, with 9 bases of the junction left unmatched. This chain's CDR3 is CASSARDRGVTGANVLTF. As DNA, the CDR3 is TGTGCCAGCAGTGCCCGGGACAGGGGTGTTACTGGGGCCAACGTCCTGACTTTC.

The J gene is TRBJ1-6, the V gene TRBV7-2, with D possibly being TRBD1 (5 bases). Trimming removed 2 bases from V and 8 bases from J, with 16 bases in between. CDR1 and CDR2 from the germline V gene are SGHTA and FQGNSA. The CDR3 consists of 16 residues. The CDR3 coding sequence is TGTGCCAGCAGCTTATCCGCCAGGGCCCTACATTCACCCCTCCACTTT. This codes for CASSLSARALHSPLHF.

V gene TRBV7-9 combines with J gene TRBJ1-2; unclear D gene. The CDR3 is 12 amino acids. Per the germline V gene, CDR1 is SEHNR and CDR2 is FQNEAQ (reference sequence). Trimming cost V 1 base and J 8 bases, with 8 bases left between them. The CDR3 loop reads CASSLERGGYTF. The CDR3 DNA reads TGTGCCAGCAGCTTAGAACGAGGGGGCTACACCTTC.

J is TRBJ2-2 and V is TRBV27; possible D gene TRBD1, 5 bases. The V end lost 8 bases, the J end lost 2 bases, and 9 bases lay between the germline ends. CDR3 length: 13 amino acids. CDR1 and CDR2 (germline): MNHEY, SMNVEV (reference sequence). The CDR3 DNA is TGTGCCAGCTGGGGCAGAAACACCGGGGAGCTGTTTTTT. It is translated as CASWGRNTGELFF.

This rearrangement joins TRBV5-1 to TRBJ1-6; D is unclear. This CDR3 has 14 amino acids. Germline CDR1 is SGHRS and CDR2 is YFSETQ. V lost 0 bases to trimming and J lost 7 bases, with 8 bases between them. CDR3 amino acids: CASSLESANSPLHF. CDR3 bases: TGCGCCAGCAGCTTGGAGTCGGCCAATTCACCCCTCCACTTT.

This clone was seen just once. The chain couples TRBV6-4 to TRBJ2-3, with D possibly matching TRBD2 (6 bases). V was clipped by 4 bases and J by 0 bases, with 11 bases between them. CDR1 and CDR2 from the germline V gene are MRHNA and SNTAGT. CDR3 length: 15 amino acids. DNA of the CDR3: TGTGCCAGCAGTGCACTTAGCGGTAGCACAGATACGCAGTATTTT. Translating gives CASSALSGSTDTQYF.

The V call is TRBV15, the J call TRBJ1-1; 7 bases line up with TRBD1. Germline CDR1 LNHNV, CDR2 YYDKDF (reference sequence). V shed 5 bases and J 7 bases; nucleotides not matched to a gene: 10. This CDR3 spans 14 amino acids. The CDR3 nucleotides are TGTGCCACCAGCCCTCATCCAGGGACAGTTGAAGCTTTCTTT. It specifies CATSPHPGTVEAFF.

V usage is TRBV6-5 and J usage is TRBJ2-7; 8 positions match TRBD1. From germline, CDR1 is MNHEY and CDR2 SVGAGI. The CDR3 is 13 amino acids. V was clipped by 2 bases and J by 9 bases; unmatched bases: 6. This chain's CDR3 is CASSYGPDRGQYF. DNA of the CDR3: TGTGCCAGCAGTTACGGTCCCGACAGGGGGCAGTACTTC.

The chain is built from TRBV20-1 and TRBJ2-7; D gene uncertain. Germline CDR1 and CDR2: DFQATT and SNEGSKA (reference sequence). The CDR3 loop spans 11 amino acids. Trimming stripped 1 base from V and 2 bases from J, with 3 bases between. Here the CDR3 reads CSARGPYEQYF. The CDR3 DNA is TGCAGTGCTAGAGGGCCCTACGAGCAGTACTTC.

The chain is built from TRBV7-8 and TRBJ2-3, with D perhaps matching TRBD1 or TRBD2 (5 bases each). Germline CDR1 and CDR2: SGHVS and FQNEAQ. Trimming removed 1 base at V and 2 bases at J, with 13 bases between. This CDR3 has 16 amino acids. The DNA for the CDR3 is TGTGCCAGCAGCTTAGTGACGCAGGGACCCACAGATACGCAGTATTTT. Encoded protein: CASSLVTQGPTDTQYF.

The genes are TRBV19 and TRBJ2-1; TRBD1 matches at 8 bases. V lost 7 bases to trimming and J lost 4 bases; unmatched junction nucleotides: 9. Germline V gene data show CDR1 as LNHDA and CDR2 as SQIVND (reference sequence). The length of the CDR3 is 15 residues. Here the CDR3 DNA reads TGTGCCAGTACCGGCACAGGGGGGATTTACAATGAGCAGTTCTTC. Encoded protein: CASTGTGGIYNEQFF.

This sequence joins TRBV6-5 and TRBJ1-3; 9 bases are a match to TRBD1. The germline CDR1 and CDR2 sequences are MNHEY and SVGAGI. The CDR3 runs to 15 residues. Germline trimming cut 5 bases from V and 2 bases from J; bases unmatched to any gene: 4. The CDR3 sequence is CASSIQGAPGNTIYF. Written as DNA, the CDR3 is TGTGCCAGCAGTATACAGGGGGCACCTGGAAACACCATATATTTT.

This rearrangement joins TRBV27 to TRBJ2-7, with 8 bases lining up with TRBD1. The CDR3 covers 12 residues. Germline V gene sequence: CDR1 MNHEY, CDR2 SMNVEV (reference sequence). V dropped 6 bases and J dropped 8; count of bases not matched to a gene: 6. CDR3 bases: TGTGCCAGCAGGCTAGGACAGGGCAAGCAGTACTTC. Amino acids: CASRLGQGKQYF.

The rearrangement joins TRBV19 to TRBJ1-5, with 9 bases lining up with TRBD1. The CDR3 is made up of 16 amino acids. The trim removed 5 bases at V and 2 bases at J, leaving 7 bases unmatched. Germline CDR1 and CDR2: LNHDA and SQIVND (reference sequence). CDR3 region: CASSANRGHGNQPQHF. The CDR3, as DNA: TGTGCCAGTAGTGCTAACAGGGGGCACGGCAATCAGCCCCAGCATTTT.

The rearrangement links TRBV6-2 or TRBV6-3 to TRBJ1-3; D uncertain. From germline, CDR1 is MNHEY and CDR2 SVGEGT. The CDR3 loop spans 11 amino acids. Trimming removed 2 bases at V and 8 bases at J, with 4 bases between. This CDR3 reads CASSYIDTIYF. As DNA, the CDR3 is TGTGCCAGCAGTTACATCGACACCATATATTTT.

V usage is TRBV5-6 and J usage is TRBJ2-6; the match to TRBD1 covers 9 bases. CDR3 size: 18 residues. Germline CDR1 and CDR2: SGHDT and YYEEEE. V gave up 2 bases and J gave up 2 bases; unmatched junction bases: 8. CDR3 loop: CASSFRGTGFAGANVLTF. The CDR3 DNA reads TGTGCCAGCAGCTTTCGCGGGACAGGGTTTGCTGGGGCCAACGTCCTGACTTTC.

CDR3 residues: CASSPQAGLVNTEAFF. CDR3 in DNA: TGTGCCAGCAGCCCCCAGGCCGGTTTGGTGAACACTGAAGCTTTCTTT. V gene TRBV9 combines with J gene TRBJ1-1; D remains ambiguous. The CDR3 runs to 16 residues. The V gene lost 4 bases and the J gene lost 0 bases, with 16 bases spanning the gap. Germline V gene sequence: CDR1 SGDLS, CDR2 YYNGEE.

The chain recombines TRBV5-5 with TRBJ1-1; D may be TRBD1 (5 bases). Germline assignment: CDR1 SGHKS and CDR2 YYEKEE (reference sequence). Trimming removed 0 bases from V and 11 bases from J, with 17 bases in between. CDR3 length: 14 amino acids. In nucleotides, the CDR3 is TGTGCCAGCAGCTTGGTGACATTGGCGGGGGACGCTTTCTTT. Encoded protein: CASSLVTLAGDAFF. Complete variable domain (other parts from reference TRBV5-5 and TRBJ1-1): DAGVTQSPTHLIKTRGQQVTLRCSPISGHKSVSWYQQVLGQGPQFIFQYYEKEERGRGNFPDRFSARQFPNYSSELNVNALLLGDSALYLCASSLVTLAGDAFFGQGTRLTVV.

The chain has TRBV20-1 and TRBJ1-2; D remains ambiguous. With 3 bases removed from V and 2 bases from J, the gap between germline ends came to 10 bases. The germline CDR1 and CDR2 sequences are DFQATT and SNEGSKA (reference sequence). CDR3 length: 13 residues. The CDR3 DNA reads TGCAGTGCTAGTGACCTGGGGAACTATGGCTACACCTTC. This sequence encodes CSASDLGNYGYTF.

This chain links TRBV5-4 with TRBJ2-7; possible D gene TRBD2, 6 bases. This CDR3 is built from 13 residues. Germline-derived CDR1 and CDR2 are SGHNT and YYREEE (reference sequence). Trimming pared 1 base from V and 5 bases from J, leaving 10 bases between. CDR3 residues: CASSLRLVDEQYF. The CDR3 DNA reads TGTGCCAGCAGCTTGCGACTAGTTGACGAGCAGTACTTC.

V gene TRBV7-6 combines with J gene TRBJ1-3; the match to TRBD1 covers 7 bases. V gave up 1 base and J gave up 0 bases; unmatched junction bases: 0. From germline, CDR1 is SGHVS and CDR2 FNYEAQ. This CDR3 has 15 amino acids. CDR3 coding DNA: TGTGCCAGCAGCTTAGGACAGGGCTCTGGAAACACCATATATTTT. Translating it yields CASSLGQGSGNTIYF.